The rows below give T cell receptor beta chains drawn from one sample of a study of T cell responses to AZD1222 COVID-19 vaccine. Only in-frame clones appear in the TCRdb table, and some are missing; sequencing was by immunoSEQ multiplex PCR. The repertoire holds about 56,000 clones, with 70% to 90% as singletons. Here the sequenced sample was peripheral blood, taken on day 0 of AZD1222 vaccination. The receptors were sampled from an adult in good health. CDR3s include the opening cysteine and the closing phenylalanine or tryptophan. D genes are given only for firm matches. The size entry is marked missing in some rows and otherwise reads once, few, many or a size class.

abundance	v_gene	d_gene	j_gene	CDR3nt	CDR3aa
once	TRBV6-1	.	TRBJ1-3	TGTGCCAGCAGTGGCCGAGGGACCATTTGGTCAGGCACCATATATTTT	CASSGRGTIWSGTIYF
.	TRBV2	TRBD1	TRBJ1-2	TGTGCCAGCAGACCGGGACAGGGAAGCCGAGCTGGCTACACCTTC	CASRPGQGSRAGYTF
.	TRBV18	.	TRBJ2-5	TGTGCCAGCTCACCACAAGGTCCTAGCGCGGGAGAGACCCAGTACTTC	CASSPQGPSAGETQYF
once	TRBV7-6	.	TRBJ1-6	TGTGCCAGCAGCGCGACAGCAAGTTCACCCCTCCACTTT	CASSATASSPLHF
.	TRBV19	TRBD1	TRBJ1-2	TGTGCCAGTAGATCCCCGGGACAGGTCTTCGGAACTAACTATGGCTACACCTTC	CASRSPGQVFGTNYGYTF
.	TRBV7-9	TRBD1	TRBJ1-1	TGTGCCAGCAGAGACAGGGGGAACACTGAAGCTTTCTTT	CASRDRGNTEAFF
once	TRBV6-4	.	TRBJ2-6	TGTGCCAGCAGTGACTCTAGCTCTGGGGCCAACGTCCTGACTTTC	CASSDSSSGANVLTF
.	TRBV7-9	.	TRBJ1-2	TGTGCCAGCAGCTCGGGGACACTGAACTATGGCTACACCTTC	CASSSGTLNYGYTF
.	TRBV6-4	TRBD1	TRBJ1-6	TGTGCCAGCAGTGTACAGGGGAATAATTCACCCCTCCACTTT	CASSVQGNNSPLHF
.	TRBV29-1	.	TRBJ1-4	TGCAGCGCAAGAGTTGGGACAACTAATGAAAAACTGTTTTTT	CSARVGTTNEKLFF
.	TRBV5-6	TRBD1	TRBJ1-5	TGTGCCAGCAGCGGATCGACAGGGCCGGTCGATCAGCCCCAGCATTTT	CASSGSTGPVDQPQHF
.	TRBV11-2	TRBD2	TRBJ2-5	TGTGCCAGCAGCCTCCGGGGGGGCCTAGGATTGCAAGAGACCCAGTACTTC	CASSLRGGLGLQETQYF
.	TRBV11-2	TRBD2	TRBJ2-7	TGTGCCAGCAGCTTAGGCGGGAGCGAGCAGTACTTC	CASSLGGSEQYF
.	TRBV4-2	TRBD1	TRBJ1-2	TGTGCCAGCAGCCCCTTGCCCGGGACAGGTTATGGCTACACCTTC	CASSPLPGTGYGYTF
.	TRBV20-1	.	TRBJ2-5	TGCAGTGCTCCGGCCAAAGAGACCCAGTACTTC	CSAPAKETQYF
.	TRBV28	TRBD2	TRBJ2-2	TGTGCCAGCAGAGGAGCGGGGGACTATAACACCGGGGAGCTGTTTTTT	CASRGAGDYNTGELFF
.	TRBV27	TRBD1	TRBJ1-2	TGTGCCAGCAGTTCCTTGGACAGGGGAAACTATGGCTACACCTTC	CASSSLDRGNYGYTF
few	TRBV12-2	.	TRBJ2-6	TGTGCAAGTCGTCTGGCGACAGGGGCTGGGGCCAACGTCCTGACTTTC	CASRLATGAGANVLTF
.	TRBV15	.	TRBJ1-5	TGTGCCACCAGCAGAGATCGGCAGGGGAGCAATCAGCCCCAGCATTTT	CATSRDRQGSNQPQHF
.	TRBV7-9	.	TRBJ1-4	TGTGCCAGCAGCTTTCAGGGCTTGCATACTAATGAAAAACTGTTTTTT	CASSFQGLHTNEKLFF
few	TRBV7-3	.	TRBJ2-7	TGTGCCAGCAGCTCAGGGACGGACTACGAGCAGTACTTC	CASSSGTDYEQYF
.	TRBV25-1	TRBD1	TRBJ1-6	TGTGCCAGCAGTGGCTCCCCGGGGACAGGGAATAATTCACCCCTCCACTTT	CASSGSPGTGNNSPLHF
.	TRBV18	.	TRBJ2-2	TGTGCCAGCTCACAGCTCGCGAACACCGGGGAGCTGTTTTTT	CASSQLANTGELFF
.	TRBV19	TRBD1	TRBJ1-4	TGTGCCAGTAGTTCGTGGACAGGGGGGCATAATGAAAAACTGTTTTTT	CASSSWTGGHNEKLFF
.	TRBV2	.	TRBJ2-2	TGTGCCAGCAGTGAAGCAAAGGGATTCACCGGGGAGCTGTTTTTT	CASSEAKGFTGELFF
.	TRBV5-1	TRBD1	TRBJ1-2	TGCGCCAGCAGCCACGGGACAGGGAGGAAGACTAACTATGGCTACACCTTC	CASSHGTGRKTNYGYTF
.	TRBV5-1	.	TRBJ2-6	TGCGCCAGCAGCCCAGGGGTCTTGATCTCTGGGGCCAACGTCCTGACTTTC	CASSPGVLISGANVLTF
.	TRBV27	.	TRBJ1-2	TGTGCCAGCAGTTGGGGTCTTGGGACGAGTGGCTACACCTTC	CASSWGLGTSGYTF
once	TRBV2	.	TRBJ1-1	TGTGCCCCCGAGCCGTTCATGAACACTGAAGCTTTCTTT	CAPEPFMNTEAFF
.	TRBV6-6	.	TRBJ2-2	TGTGCCAGCAGTTACGATCGGGACACCGGGGAGCTGTTTTTT	CASSYDRDTGELFF
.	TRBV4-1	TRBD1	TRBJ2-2	TGCGCCAGCAGCGCATCGACAGGGACGAACACCGGGGAGCTGTTTTTT	CASSASTGTNTGELFF
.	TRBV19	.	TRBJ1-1	TGTGCCAGTAGAGGGGGTCCGTTGGGGAACACTGAAGCTTTCTTT	CASRGGPLGNTEAFF
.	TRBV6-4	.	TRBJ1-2	TGTGCCAGCAGTGGCACCTATGGCTACACCTTC	CASSGTYGYTF
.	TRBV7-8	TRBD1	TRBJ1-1	TGTGCCAGCAGCCCCCTGGGACAGGGGCAAAACACTGAAGCTTTCTTT	CASSPLGQGQNTEAFF
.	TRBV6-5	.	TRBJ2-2	TGTGCCAGCAGCCGGGGGAGGGGGCGCACCGGGGAGCTGTTTTTT	CASSRGRGRTGELFF
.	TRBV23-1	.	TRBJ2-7	TGCGCCAGCAGTCAGAAGGGGGTTTTCTACGAGCAGTACTTC	CASSQKGVFYEQYF
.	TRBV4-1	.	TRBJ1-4	TGCGCCAGCAGCCTACAGGGTGGGGTTTACTTGGGTGAAAAACTGTTTTTT	CASSLQGGVYLGEKLFF
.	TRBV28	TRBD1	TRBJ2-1	TGTGCCAGCAGTTCCCGACAGGGTCGTAATGAGCAGTTCTTC	CASSSRQGRNEQFF
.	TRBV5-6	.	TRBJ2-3	TGTGCCAGCAGCTTGGCCTATCAGGGTTACACAGATACGCAGTATTTT	CASSLAYQGYTDTQYF
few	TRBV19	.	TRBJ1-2	TGTGCCAGTAGTATGCGCCGCAGGGGTGAGGGCTATGGCTACACCTTC	CASSMRRRGEGYGYTF
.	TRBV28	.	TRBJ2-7	TGTGCCAGCAGTTTATCAATCGGGACAAGGCTTTATTACGAGCAGTACTTC	CASSLSIGTRLYYEQYF
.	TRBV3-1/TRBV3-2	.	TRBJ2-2	TGTGCCAGCAGCCAAGCCACCGGCGGGGAGCTGTTTTTT	CASSQATGGELFF
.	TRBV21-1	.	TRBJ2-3	TGTGCCAGCAGCCCACAAACTCCGGGACAGATCACAGATACGCAGTATTTT	CASSPQTPGQITDTQYF
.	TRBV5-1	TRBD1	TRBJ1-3	TGCGCCAGCAGCTTGGGACAGGGGATCTCTGGAAACACCATATATTTT	CASSLGQGISGNTIYF
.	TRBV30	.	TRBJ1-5	TGTGCCTACCGAATGGGGTTCAATCAACCCCAGCATTTT	CAYRMGFNQPQHF
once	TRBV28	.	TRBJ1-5	TGTGCCAGCACTTGGAGTCCAAATCAGCCCCAGCATTTT	CASTWSPNQPQHF
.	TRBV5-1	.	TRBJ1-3	TGCGCCAGCAGCTTTGAGGCAGGGAGCTCTGGAAACACCATATATTTT	CASSFEAGSSGNTIYF
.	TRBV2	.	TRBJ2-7	TGTGCCAGCCTCACGGGGCTAGCCGAGCAGTACTTC	CASLTGLAEQYF
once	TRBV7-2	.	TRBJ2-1	TGTGCCAGCAGTCTGTTGCGGGTGGGGAATGAGCAGTTCTTC	CASSLLRVGNEQFF
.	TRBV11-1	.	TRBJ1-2	TGTGCCAGCAGCTTAGCGCAACAGATTAACTATGGCTACACCTTC	CASSLAQQINYGYTF
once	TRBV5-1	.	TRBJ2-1	TGCGCCAGCAGCTTGGGTGGGGGGACGAACTACAATGAGCAGTTCTTC	CASSLGGGTNYNEQFF